What follows are 4 T cell receptor beta chains derived from one specimen sequenced in a study of cytomegalovirus exposure and HLA in healthy donors. The PCR had 60 Vbeta and 13 Jbeta primers. Sequencing used immunoSEQ multiplex PCR; TCRdb keeps in-frame clones, though not all of them. The specimen's table records around 100,000 clones. Source material: PBMCs. These receptors all come from a man in his forties or fifties in good health and CMV-seronegative.

Note on this clone: The junction differs from germline at one of its ends, possibly a read error. V gene TRBV2 combines with J gene TRBJ1-1, with TRBD1 identical over 9 bases. CDR1 SNHLY and CDR2 FYNNEI come from the germline V gene. This CDR3 contains 11 residues. In DNA form, the CDR3 reads TGTGCCAGCAGTGAACGCGGGACAGGGCGTTTT. Translating gives CASSERGTGRF.

The chain links TRBV7-6 to TRBJ2-2; D is uncertain. This CDR3 has 13 residues. Germline V gives CDR1 SGHVS, CDR2 FNYEAQ. V lost 3 bases to trimming and J lost 1 base, with 3 bases between them. In DNA, the CDR3 is TGTGCCAGCAGCTTTCTGAACACCGGGGAGCTGTTTTTT. This sequence encodes CASSFLNTGELFF. Based on the CDR3 plus reference TRBV7-6 and TRBJ2-2, the full variable domain is GAGVSQSPRYKVTKRGQDVALRCDPISGHVSLYWYRQALGQGPEFLTYFNYEAQQDKSGLPNDRFSAERPEGSISTLTIQRTEQRDSAMYRCASSFLNTGELFFGEGSRLTVL.

This sequence joins TRBV7-2 and TRBJ2-6, with a possible D match to TRBD1 (6 bases). CDR1 and CDR2 (germline): SGHTA, FQGNSA. The germline V and J ends were trimmed by 6 bases and 3 bases, with 9 bases remaining between them. This CDR3 contains 14 residues. CDR3 sequence reads: CASRPGVGANVLTF. CDR3 nucleotide sequence: TGTGCCAGCAGACCAGGGGTTGGGGCCAACGTCCTGACTTTC.

The chain carries TRBV27 and TRBJ1-4; 7 nucleotides align to TRBD1. Germline V gives CDR1 MNHEY, CDR2 SMNVEV (reference sequence). The junction had 15 bases not matched to a gene; V was cut back by 6 bases and J by 8 bases. The length of the CDR3 is 16 residues. The DNA for the CDR3 is TGTGCCAGCAGCGACCTACCGACAGGGTTTCGAGAAAAACTGTTTTTT. Protein product: CASSDLPTGFREKLFF.